This entry is about one T cell receptor beta chain. In the study's own analysis: From reference gene primer amplification, estimates of nucleated cell counts were derived. TCRdb's copy holds only in-frame clones and misses some; the assay was immunoSEQ multiplex PCR. The DNA was the basis for D and trimming; V, J and clone size are from that table. Among 50,000 to 65,000 clones listed, about four fifths were seen once. CDR3 length equals 16 residues. CDR1 and CDR2 (germline): LNHDA, SQIVND (reference sequence). Germline trimming cut 4 bases from V and 8 bases from J; bases unmatched to any gene: 11. This specimen comes from a study of blood T cell repertoires in COVID-19. Overall study: The samples span acute and convalescent COVID-19 from the United States, Italy and Spain. Nucleic acid was either cDNA or gDNA, and it came from T cells, B-cell-depleted T cells, or PBMCs.

Seattle patient enrollment occurred during active infection, with longitudinal follow-up thereafter. The chain recombines TRBV19 with TRBJ1-2; 12 nucleotides agree with TRBD1. The specimen was peripheral blood. This receptor was identified in a man aged 55 to 70 with COVID-19, enrolled during active disease. The CDR3 loop is CASSTSPGQGALGYTF. CDR3 nucleotide sequence: TGTGCCAGTAGTACGAGCCCGGGACAGGGGGCGCTGGGCTACACCTTC. The entire variable domain, with the rest obtained from reference TRBV19 and TRBJ1-2, is as follows: DGGITQSPKYLFRKEGQNVTLSCEQNLNHDAMYWYRQDPGQGLRLIYYSQIVNDFQKGDIAEGYSVSREKKESFPLTVTSAQKNPTAFYLCASSTSPGQGALGYTFGSGTRLTVV.